The source of this TCR beta chain is a study of blood T cells in healthy people across ages. A sample-barcoded 5' primer and a J-beta primer mix were used in a second PCR of roughly 6 to 11 cycles. A single record per CDR3 protein comes from TCRdb applying MiXCR to the 5' RACE reads. The data contain about 570,000 distinct CDR3 sequences, approximately 26% of them singletons. Germline V gene lookup returns CDR1 SGHTA and CDR2 FQGNSA. The CDR3 contains 16 residues. Losses at the gene ends were 6 bases for V and 8 bases for J; bases not matched to a gene: 9. The sample holds a few counts of this clonotype. These data were also filed under a second study, of T cells of mothers and their children.

The sequence derives from a boy aged 2 to 10 in good health. The genes are TRBV7-2 and TRBJ2-1, with 14 positions matching TRBD2. The specimen sequenced was blood. The CDR3 loop reads CASSPRTSGRIDEQFF. The CDR3 nucleotides are TGTGCCAGCAGTCCACGGACTAGCGGGAGGATTGATGAGCAGTTCTTC.